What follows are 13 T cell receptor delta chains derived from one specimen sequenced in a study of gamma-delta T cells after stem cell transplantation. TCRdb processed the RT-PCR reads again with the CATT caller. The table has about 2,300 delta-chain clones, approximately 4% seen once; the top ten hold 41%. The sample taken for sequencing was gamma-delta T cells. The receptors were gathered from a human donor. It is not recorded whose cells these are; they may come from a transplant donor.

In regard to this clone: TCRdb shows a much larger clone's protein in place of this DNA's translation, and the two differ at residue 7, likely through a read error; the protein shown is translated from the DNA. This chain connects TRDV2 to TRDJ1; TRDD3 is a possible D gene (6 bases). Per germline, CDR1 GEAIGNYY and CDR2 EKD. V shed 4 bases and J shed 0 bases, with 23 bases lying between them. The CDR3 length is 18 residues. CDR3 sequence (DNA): TGTGCCTGTGATCTACTGAGGGATAAAGGACCGTACACCGATAAACTCATCTTT. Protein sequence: CACDLLRDKGPYTDKLIF.

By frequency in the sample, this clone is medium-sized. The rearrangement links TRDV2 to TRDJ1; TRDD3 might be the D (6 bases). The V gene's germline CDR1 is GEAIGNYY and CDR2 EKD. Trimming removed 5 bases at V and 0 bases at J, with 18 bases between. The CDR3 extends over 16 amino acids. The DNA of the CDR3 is TGTGCCTGTGGCCCTTGGGGGGTTTCGTACACCGATAAACTCATCTTT. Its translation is CACGPWGVSYTDKLIF.

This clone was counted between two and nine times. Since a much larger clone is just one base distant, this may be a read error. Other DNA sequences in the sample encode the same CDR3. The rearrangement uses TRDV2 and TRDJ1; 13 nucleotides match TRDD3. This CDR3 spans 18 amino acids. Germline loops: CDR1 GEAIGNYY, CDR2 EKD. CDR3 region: CACDHVLGDTRNTDKLIF. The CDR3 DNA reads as TGTGCCTGTGACCACGTACTGGGGGATACGCGTAACACTGATAAACTCATCTTT.

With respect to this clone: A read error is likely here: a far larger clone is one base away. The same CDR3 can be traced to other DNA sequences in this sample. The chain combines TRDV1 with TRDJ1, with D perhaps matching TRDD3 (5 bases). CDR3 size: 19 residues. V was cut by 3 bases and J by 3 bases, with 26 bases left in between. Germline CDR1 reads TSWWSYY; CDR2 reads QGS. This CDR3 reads CALGEPLVRGAGGADKLIF. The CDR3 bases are TGTGCTCTTGGGGAGCCCTTAGTGCGAGGCGCCGGGGGCGCCGATAAACTCATCTTT.

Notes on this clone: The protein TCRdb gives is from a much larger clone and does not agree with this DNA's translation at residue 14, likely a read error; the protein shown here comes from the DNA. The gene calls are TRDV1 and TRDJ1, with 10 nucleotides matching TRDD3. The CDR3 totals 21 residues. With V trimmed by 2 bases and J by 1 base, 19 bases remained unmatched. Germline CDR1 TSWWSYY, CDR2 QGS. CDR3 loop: CALGEDDWDRLGDGCTDKLIF. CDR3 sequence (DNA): TGTGCTCTTGGGGAAGACGATTGGGACCGACTGGGGGATGGGTGCACCGATAAACTCATCTTT.

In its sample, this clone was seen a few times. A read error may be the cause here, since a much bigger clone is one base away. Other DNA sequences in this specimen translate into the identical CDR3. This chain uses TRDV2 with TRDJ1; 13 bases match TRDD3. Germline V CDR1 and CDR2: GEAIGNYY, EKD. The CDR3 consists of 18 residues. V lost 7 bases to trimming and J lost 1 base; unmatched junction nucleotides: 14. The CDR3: CACDSVLGDTRVTDKLIF. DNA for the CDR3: TGTGCCTGCGACTCTGTACTGGGGGATACGAGGGTCACCGATAAACTCATCTTT.

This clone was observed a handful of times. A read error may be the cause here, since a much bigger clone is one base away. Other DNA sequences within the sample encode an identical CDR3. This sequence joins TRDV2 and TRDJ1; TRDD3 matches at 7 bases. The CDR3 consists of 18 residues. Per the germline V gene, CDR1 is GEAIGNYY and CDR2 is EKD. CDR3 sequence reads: CACDTLDAGGPLADKLIF. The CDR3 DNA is TGTGCCTGTGACACATTAGACGCTGGGGGCCCATTGGCCGACAAACTCATCTTT.

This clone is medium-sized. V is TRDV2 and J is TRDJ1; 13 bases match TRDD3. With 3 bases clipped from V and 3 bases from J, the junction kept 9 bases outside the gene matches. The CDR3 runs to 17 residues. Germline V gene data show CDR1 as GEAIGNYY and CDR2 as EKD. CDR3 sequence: CACDDLLGDTSPDKLIF. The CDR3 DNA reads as TGTGCCTGTGACGACCTACTGGGGGATACGTCCCCCGATAAACTCATCTTT.

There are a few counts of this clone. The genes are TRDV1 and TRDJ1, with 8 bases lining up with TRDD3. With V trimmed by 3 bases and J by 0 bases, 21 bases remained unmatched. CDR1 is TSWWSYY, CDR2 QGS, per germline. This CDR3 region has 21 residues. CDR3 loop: CALGDYWGFPTLLGDTDKLIF. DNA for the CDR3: TGTGCTCTTGGGGACTACTGGGGCTTCCCCACTCTACTGGGGGACACCGATAAACTCATCTTT.

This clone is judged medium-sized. The DNA of the CDR3 is TGTGCTCTTGGGGAACTAGGGTTCGGTGAGACCGGACTGGGGGTTGGCCTAATCACCGATAAACTCATCTTT. Translated, it gives CALGELGFGETGLGVGLITDKLIF. The gene calls are TRDV1 and TRDJ1; 8 positions agree with TRDD3. Germline-derived CDR1 and CDR2 are TSWWSYY and QGS. V was pared by 0 bases and J by 1 base, with 28 bases of the junction left unmatched. This CDR3 contains 24 residues.

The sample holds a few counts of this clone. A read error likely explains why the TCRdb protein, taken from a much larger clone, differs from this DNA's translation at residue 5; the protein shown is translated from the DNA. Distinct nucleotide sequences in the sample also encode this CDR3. The CDR3 here is CACDAVSGWGTPLRLSSWDTRQMFF. The CDR3 region has the DNA TGTGCCTGTGACGCCGTGAGTGGATGGGGGACCCCGCTTCGCTTATCGTCCTGGGACACCCGGCAGATGTTTTTC. V and J are TRDV2 and TRDJ3; 7 nucleotides match TRDD3. CDR1 GEAIGNYY and CDR2 EKD come from the germline V gene. The CDR3 consists of 25 residues.

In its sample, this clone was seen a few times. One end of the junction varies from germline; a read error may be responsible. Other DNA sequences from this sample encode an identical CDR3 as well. Written as DNA, the CDR3 is TGTGCCTGTGACCCCCTAAGTGACGGGGACACCGATAAGCTCATCTTT. Protein sequence: CACDPLSDGDTDKLIF. V and J are TRDV2 and TRDJ1, with D possibly matching TRDD3 (5 bases). The germline gives CDR1 GEAIGNYY, CDR2 EKD. The CDR3 is 16 residues long.

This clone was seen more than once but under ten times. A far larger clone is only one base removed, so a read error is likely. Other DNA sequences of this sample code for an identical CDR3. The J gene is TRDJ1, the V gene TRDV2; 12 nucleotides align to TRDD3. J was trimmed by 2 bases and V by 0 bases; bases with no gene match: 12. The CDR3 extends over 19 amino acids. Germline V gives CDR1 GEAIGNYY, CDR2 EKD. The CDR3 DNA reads TGTGCCTGTGACACCATAGGGCCGCTGGGGGATACGAGAACCGATAAACTCATCTTT. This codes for CACDTIGPLGDTRTDKLIF.